This T cell receptor (beta chain) was sequenced in a study of T cell clones after liver transplantation. General study points: These preliminary findings come from unstandardized post-transplant sampling times. Circulating graft-donor-reactive CD4 TCRbeta sequences fell significantly post-transplant in most of the 8 subjects.

The repertoire was sequenced with immunoSEQ multiplex PCR; TCRdb's copy has only in-frame clones and lacks some. The sample yields roughly 65,000 clones, 92% seen once. In the case of this clone: Its target is unknown.

The V gene's germline CDR1 is SGDLS and CDR2 YYNGEE. The CDR3 length is 14 residues. Trimming left V 4 bases short and J 6 bases short, with 15 bases between. This receptor was obtained from a human patient who received a liver transplant. The graft donor may have given rise to some T cells. Material: CD4+ T cells from blood, obtained 25 months after liver transplant. V is TRBV9 and J is TRBJ2-3, with D maybe TRBD1 (5 bases). CDR3 in DNA: TGTGCCAGCAGCCCAGGACCGAAGGGGGATACGCAGTATTTT. Translating it yields CASSPGPKGDTQYF.